The rows below give T cell receptor beta chains drawn from one sample of a study of cytomegalovirus exposure and HLA in healthy donors. Repertoires were generated with immunoSEQ multiplex PCR, while TCRdb's copy carries only in-frame clones and drops some. The sample includes around 170,000 clones, 65% to 80% of them seen just once. The sequenced sample was PBMCs. The receptors originated from a woman aged 35 to 49 in good health and CMV-seronegative. CDR3s include the opening cysteine and the closing phenylalanine or tryptophan. D genes are given only for firm matches. A clone size is listed for some rows: how often the clone was seen (once, few, many), or a class if it is expanded.

j_gene | abundance | v_gene | d_gene | CDR3aa | CDR3nt
TRBJ2-2 | NA | TRBV10-2 | NA | CASTEGGELFF | TGCGCCAGCACGGAGGGGGGGGAGCTGTTTTTT
TRBJ1-1 | NA | TRBV6-1 | NA | CASSEVGRRKPNTEAFF | TGTGCCAGCAGTGAGGTGGGCAGACGAAAACCGAACACTGAAGCTTTCTTT
TRBJ1-4 | NA | TRBV18 | TRBD1 | CASSPPGQGTEKLFF | TGTGCCAGCTCACCCCCGGGACAGGGGACGGAAAAACTGTTTTTT
TRBJ2-7 | NA | TRBV12-5 | NA | CASGPSETAYEQYF | TGTGCTAGTGGGCCCTCCGAGACAGCCTACGAGCAGTACTTC
TRBJ2-7 | NA | TRBV5-4 | TRBD2 | CASSPLAAGEHFEQYF | TGTGCCAGCAGCCCCCTGGCGGCGGGGGAACACTTTGAGCAGTACTTC
TRBJ1-4 | few | TRBV5-6 | NA | CASSLSVQTREKLFF | TGTGCCAGCAGCTTGTCGGTCCAAACCCGGGAAAAACTGTTTTTT
TRBJ1-1 | NA | TRBV5-4 | TRBD1 | CASSWDRRTEAFF | TGTGCCAGCAGCTGGGACAGGAGGACTGAAGCTTTCTTT
TRBJ1-4 | NA | TRBV9 | NA | CASSVKQGLNEKLFF | TGTGCCAGCAGCGTAAAACAGGGCCTTAATGAAAAACTGTTTTTT
TRBJ2-3 | NA | TRBV27 | TRBD2 | CASSFSGRAYDTQYF | TGTGCCAGCAGTTTTAGCGGGAGGGCCTACGATACGCAGTATTTT
TRBJ2-1 | once | TRBV5-4 | TRBD1 | CASSSDRGRFNEQFF | TGTGCCAGCAGCTCTGACAGGGGGCGGTTCAATGAGCAGTTCTTC
TRBJ2-7 | NA | TRBV6-1 | TRBD1 | CASIPGQGTEQYF | TGTGCCAGCATTCCGGGACAGGGCACCGAGCAGTACTTC
TRBJ2-2 | once | TRBV5-1 | NA | CASEGQGFTGELFF | TGCGCCAGCGAAGGGCAGGGGTTCACCGGGGAGCTGTTTTTT
TRBJ2-7 | few | TRBV5-1 | NA | CASSTDFYEQYF | TGCGCCAGCAGCACGGACTTCTACGAGCAGTACTTC
TRBJ1-2 | NA | TRBV6-6 | NA | CASSPYEGVGYTF | TGTGCCAGCAGTCCCTACGAAGGGGTGGGCTACACCTTC
TRBJ1-5 | NA | TRBV21-1 | NA | CASSKGTGRPESNQPQHF | TGTGCCAGCAGCAAAGGGACAGGGCGTCCCGAATCCAATCAGCCCCAGCATTTT
TRBJ1-1 | few | TRBV5-1 | NA | CASSSGAGGTEAFF | TGCGCCAGCAGCTCGGGAGCGGGGGGTACTGAAGCTTTCTTT
TRBJ2-3 | NA | TRBV5-1 | NA | CASSLQIPSTDTQYF | TGCGCCAGCAGCTTGCAGATACCTAGCACAGATACGCAGTATTTT
TRBJ1-1 | NA | TRBV19 | NA | CASSGGHSKAFF | TGTGCCAGTAGTGGGGGACACTCTAAAGCTTTCTTT
TRBJ2-7 | NA | TRBV7-8 | NA | CASSSPISTGSEQYF | TGTGCCAGCAGCTCCCCTATCTCTACAGGGTCCGAGCAGTACTTC
TRBJ1-2 | NA | TRBV6-1 | TRBD1 | CASSEQGVNYGYTF | TGTGCCAGCAGTGAGCAGGGGGTTAACTATGGCTACACCTTC
TRBJ1-1 | few | TRBV4-1 | NA | CASSQGGQIFIGSTEAFF | TGCGCCAGCAGCCAAGGGGGACAAATTTTTATTGGGAGCACTGAAGCTTTCTTT
TRBJ2-7 | NA | TRBV19 | TRBD2 | CASSSYFGLAGVKSSYEQYF | TGTGCCAGTAGTTCCTACTTTGGACTAGCGGGCGTAAAATCGTCCTACGAGCAGTACTTC
TRBJ1-2 | few | TRBV28 | NA | CASRPPVSYGYTF | TGTGCCAGCAGGCCCCCGGTTAGTTATGGCTACACCTTC
TRBJ1-2 | NA | TRBV19 | NA | CASSDRNYGYTF | TGTGCCAGTAGTGACAGGAACTATGGCTACACCTTC
TRBJ2-7 | once | TRBV27 | TRBD2 | CASSPLKSGLSSYEQYF | TGTGCCAGCAGTCCCCTAAAATCGGGACTAAGCTCCTACGAGCAGTACTTC
TRBJ2-4 | NA | TRBV2 | NA | CASGGLARDIQYF | TGTGCCAGCGGAGGGCTAGCCAGGGACATTCAGTACTTC
TRBJ1-1 | once | TRBV15 | NA | CATSRAGPGTEAFF | TGTGCCACCAGCAGGGCCGGCCCGGGAACTGAAGCTTTCTTT
TRBJ2-1 | NA | TRBV5-1 | TRBD2 | CASSLGPGGPYTGAHNEQFF | TGCGCCAGCAGCTTGGGACCGGGGGGGCCCTACACGGGGGCACACAATGAGCAGTTCTTC
TRBJ2-3 | NA | TRBV6-5 | TRBD2 | CASRSSGGATDTQYF | TGTGCCAGCAGATCTAGCGGGGGGGCCACAGATACGCAGTATTTT
TRBJ2-7 | NA | TRBV5-1 | TRBD2 | CASSRGTSSYEQYF | TGCGCCAGCAGCCGCGGGACTAGCTCCTACGAGCAGTACTTC
TRBJ1-6 | few | TRBV5-4 | NA | CASSLAGSLTPLHF | TGTGCCAGCAGCTTGGCGGGGTCGCTAACACCCCTCCACTTT
TRBJ1-1 | NA | TRBV6-1 | TRBD1 | CASSEQQGLNTEAFF | TGTGCCAGCAGTGAGCAACAGGGGCTGAACACTGAAGCTTTCTTT
TRBJ1-3 | NA | TRBV25-1 | NA | CASSSTSAGNTIYF | TGTGCCAGCAGCTCGACATCGGCTGGAAACACCATATATTTT
TRBJ1-2 | few | TRBV27 | TRBD1 | CASRGTGGAIFGYTF | TGTGCCAGCAGGGGGACAGGGGGCGCGATATTTGGCTACACCTTC
TRBJ1-3 | once | TRBV29-1 | NA | CSVEGRGTSGNTIYF | TGCAGCGTTGAGGGCAGGGGAACCTCTGGAAACACCATATATTTT
TRBJ2-1 | NA | TRBV9 | TRBD2 | CASSAQPGLAGGPTEQFF | TGTGCCAGCAGTGCTCAGCCGGGACTAGCGGGAGGGCCAACTGAGCAGTTCTTC
TRBJ2-7 | NA | TRBV5-4 | NA | CASSGGTASSYEQYF | TGTGCCAGCAGCGGAGGGACGGCGAGCTCCTACGAGCAGTACTTC
TRBJ2-5 | NA | TRBV7-9 | NA | CASSPGGREKETQYF | TGTGCCAGCAGCCCTGGGGGGCGGGAGAAAGAGACCCAGTACTTC
TRBJ1-3 | NA | TRBV6-6 | NA | CASSYTRGSSGNTIYF | TGTGCCAGCAGTTACACGAGGGGGAGTTCAGGAAACACCATATATTTT
TRBJ2-5 | NA | TRBV5-1 | NA | CASRRIARSQETQYF | TGCGCCAGCAGGCGGATAGCGCGAAGCCAAGAGACCCAGTACTTC
TRBJ1-2 | NA | TRBV4-2 | TRBD1 | CASSQETGGSGYGYTF | TGTGCCAGCAGCCAAGAGACAGGGGGCAGCGGCTATGGCTACACCTTC
TRBJ1-4 | NA | TRBV2 | TRBD1 | CASSGRTGVNEKLFF | TGTGCCAGCAGCGGACGGACAGGGGTCAATGAAAAACTGTTTTTT
TRBJ2-5 | NA | TRBV5-1 | TRBD2 | CASSWGLAGLETQYF | TGCGCCAGCAGCTGGGGACTAGCGGGACTAGAGACCCAGTACTTC
TRBJ1-6 | NA | TRBV30 | TRBD1 | CALTGDPGSPLHF | TGTGCCTTGACAGGGGACCCGGGGTCACCCCTCCACTTT
TRBJ1-2 | few | TRBV28 | NA | CASGGYGYTF | TGTGCCAGCGGGGGGTATGGCTACACCTTC
TRBJ1-1 | few | TRBV27 | TRBD1 | CASSTTYRGEAFF | TGTGCCAGCAGTACGACTTACAGGGGAGAAGCTTTCTTT
TRBJ2-3 | NA | TRBV5-1 | NA | CASSLGGWVEDTQYF | TGCGCCAGCAGCCTTGGGGGGTGGGTAGAAGATACGCAGTATTTT
TRBJ2-7 | NA | TRBV19 | NA | CASSDRPRGIHEQYF | TGTGCCAGTAGTGATCGGCCCAGAGGGATACACGAGCAGTACTTC